The rows below give T cell receptor beta chains drawn from one sample of a study of blood T cell repertoires in COVID-19. Assay: immunoSEQ multiplex PCR; the TCRdb copy retains only in-frame clones and omits some. The sample has around 430,000 clones, approximately 90% seen once. Sequencing was carried out using peripheral blood. The source is a woman in her fifties or sixties with COVID-19, enrolled during active disease. CDR3s include the opening cysteine and the closing phenylalanine or tryptophan. The order of the fields is D gene, J gene, clone size, V gene, CDR3 protein, CDR3 DNA. The D gene is left open where the match is weak. Clone size appears in some rows only: once, few, many, or a class for an expanded clone.

>-|TRBJ2-1|-|TRBV12-5
CASGSAYRTGANEQFF
TGTGCTAGTGGTTCTGCCTATAGGACGGGAGCCAATGAGCAGTTCTTC
>TRBD1|TRBJ2-7|-|TRBV7-7
CASSLGDSSYEQYF
TGTGCCAGCAGCCTGGGGGACAGCTCCTACGAGCAGTACTTC
>-|TRBJ1-5|few|TRBV9
CASSVAGSFNQPQHF
TGTGCCAGCAGCGTAGCGGGGTCCTTCAATCAGCCCCAGCATTTT
>TRBD1|TRBJ1-4|once|TRBV7-9
CASSFQGTGTSF
TGTGCCAGCAGCTTCCAGGGGACAGGGACATCTTTT
>-|TRBJ1-2|-|TRBV29-1
CSVALGVDYGYTF
TGCAGCGTCGCATTAGGGGTCGACTATGGCTACACCTTC
>TRBD1|TRBJ2-6|-|TRBV24-1
CATSDSGQEFSGANVLTF
TGTGCCACCAGTGACTCGGGACAGGAGTTCTCTGGGGCCAACGTCCTGACTTTC
>-|TRBJ2-3|once|TRBV29-1
CSARQEVTDTQYF
TGCAGCGCCCGACAGGAGGTCACAGATACGCAGTATTTT
>-|TRBJ1-2|-|TRBV27
CASSFGQQYGYTF
TGTGCCAGCAGTTTCGGACAGCAGTATGGCTACACCTTC
>TRBD1|TRBJ1-1|-|TRBV19
CASSIWTGDTEAFF
TGTGCCAGTAGTATTTGGACAGGGGACACTGAAGCTTTCTTT
>-|TRBJ2-2|-|TRBV4-1
CASRRGPQNTGELFF
TGCGCCTCTCGGAGGGGCCCCCAGAACACCGGGGAGCTGTTTTTT
>-|TRBJ1-1|-|TRBV5-1
CASSLAEVANDRAFF
TGCGCCAGCAGCTTGGCCGAGGTAGCTAATGACAGAGCTTTCTTT
>TRBD1|TRBJ1-4|-|TRBV5-8
CASSLQGEANEKLFF
TGTGCCAGCAGCTTGCAGGGGGAAGCTAATGAAAAACTGTTTTTT
>TRBD1|TRBJ1-2|-|TRBV6-6
CASKRDREHTF
TGTGCCAGCAAGAGGGACAGGGAACACACCTTC
>TRBD1|TRBJ2-7|once|TRBV11-2
CASSYGTGNYEQYF
TGTGCCAGCAGCTATGGGACAGGGAACTACGAGCAGTACTTC
>TRBD1|TRBJ1-4|-|TRBV6-5
CASGPGTGGGKLFF
TGTGCCAGCGGTCCCGGGACAGGGGGCGGAAAACTGTTTTTT
>TRBD1|TRBJ1-1|-|TRBV10-3
CAIMDREGTEAFF
TGTGCCATCATGGACAGGGAGGGAACTGAAGCTTTCTTT
>-|TRBJ1-5|-|TRBV11-2
CASSRRGQPQHF
TGTGCCAGCAGCCGGCGAGGTCAGCCCCAGCATTTT
>TRBD1|TRBJ2-7|once|TRBV11-2
CASSSGQGNEQYF
TGTGCCAGCAGCTCGGGACAGGGCAACGAGCAGTACTTC
>TRBD1|TRBJ2-7|-|TRBV4-1
CASSQRVRTGSEQYF
TGCGCCAGCAGCCAAAGGGTACGGACAGGGAGCGAGCAGTACTTC
>TRBD1|TRBJ1-5|-|TRBV5-1
CASSSGTGTQPQHF
TGCGCCAGCAGCTCCGGGACAGGCACTCAGCCCCAGCATTTT
>-|TRBJ1-1|-|TRBV3-1/TRBV3-2
CASSPGYRAEAFF
TGTGCCAGCAGCCCGGGGTATAGGGCTGAAGCTTTCTTT
>TRBD2|TRBJ2-3|-|TRBV7-7
CASSPTSGGPDTQYF
TGTGCCAGCAGTCCGACTAGCGGGGGTCCGGATACGCAGTATTTT
>-|TRBJ2-7|-|TRBV19
CASSPSGYEQYF
TGTGCCAGTAGTCCCTCGGGCTACGAGCAGTACTTC
>TRBD1|TRBJ1-2|once|TRBV6-6
CASSLKRDSAYGYTF
TGTGCCAGCAGTCTAAAGAGGGACAGCGCATATGGCTACACCTTC
>-|TRBJ1-2|-|TRBV5-8
CASSFTGIGGYTF
TGTGCCAGCAGCTTCACAGGGATAGGGGGCTACACCTTC
>TRBD1|TRBJ1-1|few|TRBV19
CASSIEGTGGTEAFF
TGTGCCAGTAGTATTGAAGGGACAGGGGGCACTGAAGCTTTCTTT
>TRBD1|TRBJ2-3|few|TRBV19
CASSIAWTGGTDTQYF
TGTGCCAGTAGTATAGCTTGGACAGGGGGTACGGATACGCAGTATTTT
>-|TRBJ1-1|few|TRBV15
CATSRDRGTANEAFF
TGTGCCACCAGCAGAGATCGGGGTACGGCCAATGAAGCTTTCTTT
>TRBD2|TRBJ2-2|-|TRBV9
CASSPRAGGQETGELFF
TGTGCCAGCAGCCCACGTGCGGGGGGGCAGGAAACCGGGGAGCTGTTTTTT
>TRBD1|TRBJ2-7|-|TRBV5-1
CASSSTGTAYEQYF
TGCGCCAGCAGCTCGACAGGGACGGCCTACGAGCAGTACTTC
>-|TRBJ2-7|-|TRBV10-1
CASSEPKGVRDPSYEQYF
TGCGCCAGCAGTGAACCAAAGGGGGTTCGCGATCCTTCCTACGAGCAGTACTTC
>TRBD2|TRBJ2-3|-|TRBV5-1
CASSLRTRPDTQYF
TGCGCCAGCAGCTTAAGGACTAGACCAGATACGCAGTATTTT
>TRBD1|TRBJ1-2|-|TRBV7-9
CASSSGQNYGYTF
TGTGCCAGCAGCTCGGGACAGAACTATGGCTACACCTTC
>-|TRBJ1-4|-|TRBV30
CAWRQSNEKLFF
TGTGCCTGGAGACAGTCTAATGAAAAACTGTTTTTT
>-|TRBJ1-2|-|TRBV19
CASSIDQQAFYGYTF
TGTGCCAGTAGTATAGATCAACAGGCCTTCTATGGCTACACCTTC
>-|TRBJ1-2|few|TRBV5-4
CASSLGGGDYGYTF
TGTGCCAGCAGCTTGGGCGGGGGCGACTATGGCTACACCTTC
>TRBD1|TRBJ1-2|-|TRBV7-9
CASSLAGDSRYGYTF
TGTGCCAGCAGCTTAGCCGGGGACAGTAGATATGGCTACACCTTC
>-|TRBJ2-2|-|TRBV29-1
CSVEGGRGAGELFF
TGCAGCGTTGAGGGGGGCCGGGGGGCCGGGGAGCTGTTTTTT
>-|TRBJ1-3|-|TRBV30
CAWSVSPPGIGDTIYF
TGTGCCTGGAGTGTCAGCCCACCCGGGATCGGAGACACCATATATTTT
>-|TRBJ1-2|few|TRBV7-2
CASSLGFRGYGYTF
TGTGCCAGCAGCTTAGGATTCAGGGGCTATGGCTACACCTTC
>-|TRBJ1-6|-|TRBV6-1
CASSEALPSPLHF
TGTGCCAGCAGTGAAGCCCTCCCTTCACCCCTCCACTTT
>-|TRBJ2-1|-|TRBV11-2
CASRSLGAHEQFF
TGTGCCAGCAGGAGCTTGGGAGCCCATGAGCAGTTCTTC
>-|TRBJ1-4|-|TRBV3-1/TRBV3-2
CASSSRPGINEKLFF
TGTGCCAGCAGCTCCCGACCAGGGATTAATGAAAAACTGTTTTTT
>TRBD2|TRBJ2-7|once|TRBV4-2
CASSLQRGSYEQYF
TGTGCCAGCAGCCTGCAGCGGGGGTCTTACGAGCAGTACTTC
>TRBD1|TRBJ2-7|-|TRBV18
CASSPGDRVEQYF
TGTGCCAGCTCACCAGGGGACAGAGTGGAGCAGTACTTC
>TRBD1|TRBJ1-4|-|TRBV11-1
CASSGTAYNEKLFF
TGTGCCAGCAGCGGGACAGCCTATAATGAAAAACTGTTTTTT
>TRBD1|TRBJ1-4|-|TRBV27
CASSLVGTGIKNEKLFF
TGTGCCAGCAGTTTGGTCGGGACAGGGATTAAAAATGAAAAACTGTTTTTT
>-|TRBJ1-5|-|TRBV5-3
CARSLGAGLCNQPQHF
TGTGCCAGAAGCTTGGGGGCAGGGCTATGCAATCAGCCCCAGCATTTT
>TRBD2|TRBJ2-4|-|TRBV28
CASTSGGQGKNIQYF
TGTGCCAGCACTTCGGGGGGGCAGGGCAAAAACATTCAGTACTTC
>TRBD2|TRBJ2-3|-|TRBV7-9
CASRYRGASGGDTQYF
TGTGCCAGCAGATATAGAGGAGCCAGCGGGGGAGATACGCAGTATTTT
>-|TRBJ2-1|-|TRBV28
CASSLGPNQDEQFF
TGTGCCAGCAGTTTAGGGCCGAACCAGGATGAGCAGTTCTTC
>-|TRBJ1-1|-|TRBV28
CASRYSGSEAFF
TGTGCCAGCAGATACTCCGGGAGTGAAGCTTTCTTT